This T cell receptor (beta chain) appears in the sequencing data of a study of neoadjuvant anti-PD-1 for oral cavity cancer. Whole-study context: Before surgery, most patients got three to four biweekly 3 mg/kg nivolumab doses. Non-progressing patients received a fourth nivolumab dose near day 43, then surgery on days 50-56.

In germline, CDR1 is SNHLY, CDR2 FYNNEI. Trimming left V 7 bases short and J 6 bases short, with 13 bases between. The CDR3 consists of 14 residues. Of note for this clone: The antigen is unknown.

Study findings and constraints: TCR analyses covered only a few patients per response group.

Clones were read by immunoSEQ multiplex PCR, and TCRdb kept only the in-frame ones, dropping some. The sample lists approximately 35,000 clones, approximately 87% seen once, with roughly 3.6% in the top ten. This rearrangement joins TRBV2 to TRBJ1-6; possible D gene TRBD1, 6 bases. The TCR comes from a person aged 35-79 years with oral cavity squamous cell carcinoma. Source: PBMCs, taken before nivolumab (anti-PD-1) treatment. The CDR3 nucleotides are TGTGCCAGCATAGGAAACAGGGCTAATTCACCCCTCCACTTT. Residues: CASIGNRANSPLHF.